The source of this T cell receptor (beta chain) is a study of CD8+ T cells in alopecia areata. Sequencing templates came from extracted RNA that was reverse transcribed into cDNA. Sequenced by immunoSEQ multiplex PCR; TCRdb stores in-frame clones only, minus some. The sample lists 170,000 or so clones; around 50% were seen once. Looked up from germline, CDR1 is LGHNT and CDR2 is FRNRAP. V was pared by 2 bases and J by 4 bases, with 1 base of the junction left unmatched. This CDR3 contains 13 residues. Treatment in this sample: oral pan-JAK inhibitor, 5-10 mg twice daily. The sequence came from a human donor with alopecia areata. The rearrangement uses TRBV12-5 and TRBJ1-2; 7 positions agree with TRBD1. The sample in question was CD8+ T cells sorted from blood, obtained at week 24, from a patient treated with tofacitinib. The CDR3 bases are TGTGCTAGTGGTTTGCGGGACAGCTATGGCTACACCTTC. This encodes CASGLRDSYGYTF.